Presented here are 9 T cell receptor beta chains from one specimen sequenced in a study of T cells after yellow fever vaccination. TCRdb re-called the 5' RACE reads through MiXCR, storing one row per CDR3 protein. This sample yields a few hundred thousand distinct CDR3 sequences, of which roughly 19% are seen a single time; roughly an eighth belongs to the top ten. The specimen comprised PBMCs, sampled 15 days after the yellow fever booster vaccination. The receptors were gathered from a man aged 30 to 39 who received the YFV17D yellow fever vaccine.

The table lists this clonotype with many counts. V usage is TRBV9 and J usage is TRBJ2-2, with D maybe TRBD2 (6 bases). V was pared by 4 bases and J by 1 base, with 14 bases between. The CDR3 extends over 16 amino acids. Germline CDR1 SGDLS, CDR2 YYNGEE. This CDR3 is CASSPRTTGNTGELFF. The CDR3 nucleotides are TGTGCCAGCAGCCCCCGGACTACGGGGAACACCGGGGAGCTGTTTTTT.

The gene calls are TRBV7-2 and TRBJ2-1, with D perhaps matching TRBD2 (6 bases). V was shortened by 5 bases and J by 4 bases, with 15 bases between the two germline ends. The CDR3 loop spans 15 amino acids. The germline V gene encodes CDR1 SGHTA and CDR2 FQGNSA. The DNA of the CDR3 is TGTGCCAGCAGCGCAACGGGACTTAGATACAATGAGCAGTTCTTC. Amino acids: CASSATGLRYNEQFF.

The V call is TRBV5-1, the J call TRBJ2-1; D uncertain. Germline assignment: CDR1 SGHRS and CDR2 YFSETQ. This CDR3 is built from 12 residues. Trimming took 7 bases from V and 10 from J, leaving 15 bases between them. This CDR3 reads CASGPQPGEQFF. CDR3 nucleotides: TGCGCCAGCGGTCCACAACCCGGGGAGCAGTTCTTC.

The chain couples TRBV20-1 to TRBJ1-1; D remains unclear. CDR3 size: 11 residues. CDR1 and CDR2 from the germline V gene are DFQATT and SNEGSKA (reference sequence). The CDR3, as DNA: TGCAGCTTGTTGTGGAACACTGAAGCTTTCTTT. It yields the protein CSLLWNTEAFF.

The V and J genes are TRBV29-1 and TRBJ2-7; D is perhaps TRBD2 (6 bases). The V and J ends lost 6 bases and 2 bases respectively, with 17 bases between them. Germline loops: CDR1 SQVTM, CDR2 ANQGSEA. The CDR3 spans 14 residues. The CDR3: CSVAEERAPYEQYF. In nucleotides, the CDR3 is TGCAGCGTCGCTGAGGAGCGGGCCCCCTACGAGCAGTACTTC.

This clonotype was seen ten or more times. The J gene is TRBJ2-3, the V gene TRBV5-5; D is possibly TRBD1 (5 bases). Germline V gene lookup returns CDR1 SGHKS and CDR2 YYEKEE (reference sequence). CDR3 length: 12 amino acids. V gave up 3 bases and J gave up 4 bases, with 6 bases separating them. This CDR3 reads CASSWGADTQYF. The DNA of the CDR3 is TGTGCCAGCAGCTGGGGCGCAGATACGCAGTATTTT.

Worth noting for this clonotype: Possible read error: a much larger clone is one base away. The chain couples TRBV6-5 to TRBJ2-7; 12 nucleotides agree with TRBD2. V gave up 4 bases and J gave up 0 bases; unmatched junction bases: 1. The CDR3 runs to 15 residues. Germline V CDR1 and CDR2: MNHEY, SVGAGI. CDR3 protein: CASSWTSGTSYEQYF. CDR3 in DNA: TGTGCCAGCAGTTGGACTAGCGGGACCTCCTACGAGCAGTACTTC.

The gene calls are TRBV6-4 and TRBJ2-1, with a tentative D call TRBD1 (6 bases). Trimming took off 6 bases at V and 9 bases at J, with 15 bases between the two ends. The germline V gene has CDR1 MRHNA and CDR2 SNTAGT. This CDR3 spans 13 amino acids. CDR3 region: CASSVLQGSEQFF. The CDR3 nucleotides read TGTGCCAGCAGCGTCTTACAGGGATCTGAGCAGTTCTTC.

The V and J genes are TRBV28 and TRBJ1-1, with unresolved D. Trimming removed 6 bases at V and 5 bases at J, with 10 bases between. CDR3 length: 12 residues. The germline V gene encodes CDR1 MDHEN and CDR2 SYDVKM. The CDR3 coding sequence is TGTGCCAGCAGCGTCGCAAAGACTGAAGCTTTCTTT. The encoded protein is CASSVAKTEAFF.